The following is a TCR beta chain sequence with its context. Its antigen is undetermined. CDR3 size: 15 residues. Trimming removed 6 bases from V and 6 bases from J; junction bases left unmatched: 11. From germline, CDR1 is MGHDK and CDR2 SYGVNS. These data come from a study of CD8+CD57+ T cells in acquired aplastic anemia. Study in general: On average, sorted CD4+ and CD8+ cells gave about 2.9 ug of DNA. Healthy donors had, on average, approximately 9.9 million reads for their CD4+ cells. Study-wide results and limits: The number of CD8+ CDR3 sequences shared by patients and controls was 25 to 35.

According to the study, genomic DNA was the template for TCR beta VDJ and CDR3 profiling. One entry per CDR3 protein, called by TCRdb with MiXCR from the reads. In the table there are more than 150,000 distinct CDR3 sequences, 40% to 50% of which are singletons. This TCR was sampled from a human donor in good health. The sequenced sample was sorted CD4+, CD8+, or CD8+CD57+ T cells (not recorded which) from PBMCs. J is TRBJ2-5 and V is TRBV25-1; 9 positions match TRBD1. This CDR3 is CASSEGQGRAKTQYF. The CDR3 coding sequence is TGTGCCAGCAGCGAAGGACAGGGGAGGGCAAAGACCCAGTACTTC.